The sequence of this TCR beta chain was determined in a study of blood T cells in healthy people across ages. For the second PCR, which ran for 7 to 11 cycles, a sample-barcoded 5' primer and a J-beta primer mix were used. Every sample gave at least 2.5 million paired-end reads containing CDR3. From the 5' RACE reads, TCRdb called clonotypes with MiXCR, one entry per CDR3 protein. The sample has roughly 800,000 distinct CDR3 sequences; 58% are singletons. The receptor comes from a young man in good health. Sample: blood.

The CDR3 DNA is TGTGCCAGCAGCGTAGAGGTTAGTTTCGATGAGCAGTTCTTC. This encodes CASSVEVSFDEQFF. This chain joins TRBV9 and TRBJ2-1, with D unresolved. The length of the CDR3 is 14 residues. Germline CDR1 reads SGDLS; CDR2 reads YYNGEE. The V end was cut by 0 bases, the J end by 8 bases, with 12 bases between.